A single sample gave rise to the 29 T cell receptor beta chains below, sequenced in a study of OX40 agonist ivuxolimab in advanced cancers. Some clones are missing from TCRdb's copy, which holds only in-frame ones; the method was immunoSEQ multiplex PCR. The sample includes under 100,000 clones, nearly 90% of them seen just once. The source material was CD4+ or CD8+ T cells sorted from blood, sampled in a trial of the OX40 agonist ivuxolimab. These receptors all come from an adult with an advanced solid tumor such as melanoma, head and neck, liver or kidney cancer.

This chain uses TRBV19 with TRBJ2-5; 8 bases match TRBD2. The germline V gene has CDR1 LNHDA and CDR2 SQIVND (reference sequence). V shed 6 bases and J 8 bases; nucleotides not matched to a gene: 14. CDR3 size: 15 residues. CDR3: CASSKTSGSHNTQYF. The CDR3 DNA reads TGTGCCAGTAGCAAGACCAGCGGGAGTCACAATACCCAGTACTTC.

The V gene is TRBV19, the J gene TRBJ1-5; 7 bases line up with TRBD1. The CDR3 has 15 residues. CDR1 and CDR2 from the germline V gene are LNHDA and SQIVND (reference sequence). V lost 4 bases to trimming and J lost 3 bases; unmatched junction nucleotides: 6. CDR3 bases: TGTGCCAGTAGTACAAGAGACAGGGTCAATCAGCCCCAGCATTTT. Protein: CASSTRDRVNQPQHF.

A single count supports this clone. The chain combines TRBV29-1 with TRBJ2-1; a weak D match, TRBD2 (6 bases). Trimming shortened V by 4 bases and J by 2 bases, and 15 bases separated the two germline ends. The CDR3 runs 15 residues. Germline V lookup: CDR1 SQVTM, CDR2 ANQGSEA. The CDR3 region has the DNA TGCAGCGTTGGGGGCGGGGCGGGGACCTACAATGAGCAGTTCTTC. Translated: CSVGGGAGTYNEQFF.

The sample holds a few counts of this clone. The chain combines TRBV7-9 with TRBJ2-3; 12 nucleotides agree with TRBD2. This CDR3 has 19 residues. Looked up from germline, CDR1 is SEHNR and CDR2 is FQNEAQ (reference sequence). V shed 1 base and J 2 bases; nucleotides not matched to a gene: 10. CDR3 protein: CASSLDWTGLAGTTDTQYF. The CDR3 DNA is TGTGCCAGCAGCTTAGATTGGACTGGACTAGCGGGGACCACAGATACGCAGTATTTT.

The chain joins TRBV6-1 to TRBJ2-7; D uncertain. Germline V CDR1 and CDR2: MNHNS, SASEGT. Trimming pared 1 base from V and 6 bases from J, leaving 7 bases between. The CDR3 length is 12 residues. The CDR3 nucleotides read TGTGCCAGCAGTGAAGTACCTAGCGAGCAGTACTTC. As protein: CASSEVPSEQYF.

The chain couples TRBV10-3 to TRBJ2-7, with a possible D match to TRBD1 (6 bases). Germline-derived CDR1 and CDR2 are ENHRY and SYGVKD. Trimming stripped 4 bases from V and 1 base from J, with 8 bases between. This CDR3 contains 13 residues. The DNA for the CDR3 is TGTGCCATCAGTGGGGACACATCCTACGAGCAGTACTTC. It translates to CAISGDTSYEQYF.

The CDR3: CASLRGTASVQETQYF. In DNA, the CDR3 is TGTGCCAGCCTCCGAGGGACGGCTTCCGTCCAAGAGACCCAGTACTTC. The gene calls are TRBV7-9 and TRBJ2-5; possibly TRBD1 or TRBD2 for D (5 bases each). The ends were cut back, 8 bases at V and 1 base at J, with 20 bases in the middle. CDR1 is SEHNR and CDR2 is FQNEAQ in the germline V gene (reference sequence). CDR3 size: 16 residues.

The genes are TRBV27 and TRBJ2-1; TRBD1 or TRBD2 may be the D gene (5 bases each). The germline gives CDR1 MNHEY, CDR2 SMNVEV (reference sequence). V dropped 6 bases and J dropped 6 bases, with 18 bases sitting between them. The CDR3 runs 15 residues. The chain's CDR3 is CASRTPGPGANEQFF. As DNA, the CDR3 is TGTGCCAGCAGAACACCGGGACCTGGGGCCAATGAGCAGTTCTTC.

The J gene is TRBJ1-2, the V gene TRBV5-1; D not certain. In germline, CDR1 is SGHRS, CDR2 YFSETQ. This CDR3 is 15 amino acids long. Trimming removed 0 bases from V and 4 bases from J, with 13 bases in between. CDR3 loop: CASSLDGNPIYGYTF. In DNA form, the CDR3 reads TGCGCCAGCAGCTTGGACGGCAATCCTATCTATGGCTACACCTTC.

This sequence joins TRBV5-1 and TRBJ1-1; TRBD1 might be the D (5 bases). Germline V gene sequence: CDR1 SGHRS, CDR2 YFSETQ. Trimming left V 1 base short and J 0 bases short, with 13 bases between. The CDR3 runs 16 residues. The CDR3 protein is CASSLRQHTVNTEAFF. The DNA of the CDR3 is TGCGCCAGCAGCTTGAGACAGCATACTGTGAACACTGAAGCTTTCTTT.

The chain employs TRBV6-1 and TRBJ2-1; TRBD1 aligns across 8 bases. Germline V gene sequence: CDR1 MNHNS, CDR2 SASEGT. The V and J ends lost 3 bases and 1 base, in that order; junction bases with no gene match: 5. The CDR3 is 16 amino acids. CDR3 residues: CASSDPRGQSYNEQFF. CDR3 in DNA: TGTGCCAGCAGTGATCCCAGGGGGCAATCCTACAATGAGCAGTTCTTC.

A single count supports this clone. V is TRBV2 and J is TRBJ1-5; a weak D match, TRBD1 (5 bases). This CDR3 contains 16 residues. V dropped 7 bases and J dropped 8 bases, with 24 bases sitting between them. The germline V gene encodes CDR1 SNHLY and CDR2 FYNNEI. The CDR3 nucleotides are TGTGCCAGCACTCCCTCGGGAGACTCCCGGGGGGAGCCCCAGCATTTT. Translating gives CASTPSGDSRGEPQHF.

The chain couples TRBV30 to TRBJ2-1, with 8 bases aligning to TRBD1. V was clipped by 7 bases and J by 5 bases; unmatched bases: 7. This CDR3 has 13 residues. Germline CDR1 reads GTSNPN; CDR2 reads SVGIG (reference sequence). The CDR3 DNA reads TGTGCCTTATGGGACAGGATTCACAATGAGCAGTTCTTC. Its protein product is CALWDRIHNEQFF.

The V call is TRBV5-1, the J call TRBJ2-1; a possible D gene is TRBD1 (5 bases). V dropped 0 bases and J dropped 7 bases, with 11 bases sitting between them. The germline gives CDR1 SGHRS, CDR2 YFSETQ. There are 14 residues in the CDR3. In DNA form, the CDR3 reads TGCGCCAGCAGCTTGGAGGGGTTCCCTAATGAGCAGTTCTTC. This codes for CASSLEGFPNEQFF.

This CDR3 reads CASSASAGSTDTQYF. CDR3 DNA sequence: TGTGCCAGCAGTGCCTCGGCGGGGAGCACAGATACGCAGTATTTT. J is TRBJ2-3 and V is TRBV2; D perhaps matches TRBD2 (6 bases). Germline V lookup: CDR1 SNHLY, CDR2 FYNNEI. Trimming removed 4 bases at V and 0 bases at J, with 11 bases between. The CDR3 consists of 15 residues.

The chain is built from TRBV7-2 and TRBJ2-2, with 7 bases lining up with TRBD2. This CDR3 is built from 15 residues. Germline loops: CDR1 SGHTA, CDR2 FQGNSA. J was trimmed by 5 bases and V by 1 base; bases with no gene match: 4. For the CDR3, the DNA is TGTGCCAGCAGCTTAGTCGGTAGCGGGACCGGGGAGCTGTTTTTT. As protein: CASSLVGSGTGELFF.

The genes are TRBV27 and TRBJ1-5; D call uncertain. CDR1 and CDR2 (germline): MNHEY, SMNVEV (reference sequence). V lost 8 bases and J lost 5, with 7 bases in between. The CDR3 consists of 11 residues. The CDR3 nucleotides are TGTGCCAGCGGAGGTTATCAGCCCCAGCATTTT. Its translation is CASGGYQPQHF.

The rearrangement links TRBV20-1 to TRBJ2-1, with 7 bases aligning to TRBD2. The CDR3 loop spans 10 amino acids. Looked up from germline, CDR1 is DFQATT and CDR2 is SNEGSKA (reference sequence). J was trimmed by 6 bases and V by 7 bases; bases with no gene match: 0. The CDR3 DNA reads as TGCAGTGGACTAGCCAATGAGCAGTTCTTC. Protein sequence: CSGLANEQFF.

In its sample, this clone was seen once. V gene TRBV5-1 combines with J gene TRBJ2-7; no clear D gene. CDR3 length: 17 residues. V lost 0 bases and J lost 0, with 16 bases in between. Per the germline V gene, CDR1 is SGHRS and CDR2 is YFSETQ. The CDR3 DNA reads TGCGCCAGCAGCTTGGCCTTCGGTCGGGTAAACTCCTACGAGCAGTACTTC. Its protein is CASSLAFGRVNSYEQYF.

The chain recombines TRBV29-1 with TRBJ2-5, with D possibly matching TRBD1 (9 bases). CDR1 is SQVTM and CDR2 is ANQGSEA in the germline V gene. The CDR3 runs 16 residues. V was trimmed by 4 bases and J by 1 base, leaving 19 bases between them. Here the CDR3 reads CSVVGGGQGVQETQYF. The CDR3 nucleotides are TGCAGCGTTGTCGGGGGGGGACAGGGAGTCCAAGAGACCCAGTACTTC.

V gene TRBV2 combines with J gene TRBJ1-1; D is possibly TRBD1 (6 bases). Germline V CDR1 and CDR2: SNHLY, FYNNEI. V gave up 2 bases and J gave up 7 bases, with 14 bases separating them. The CDR3 is 14 amino acids. CDR3 sequence reads: CASSERTVDFEAFF. In DNA form, the CDR3 reads TGTGCCAGCAGTGAAAGGACAGTGGATTTTGAAGCTTTCTTT.

This chain links TRBV7-3 with TRBJ2-1; 9 nucleotides line up with TRBD2. CDR3 length equals 18 residues. Germline CDR1 reads SGHTA; CDR2 reads FQGTGA. J was trimmed by 7 bases and V by 0 bases; bases with no gene match: 13. CDR3 sequence reads: CASSLTPVGGRATNEQFF. The CDR3 DNA sequence: TGTGCCAGCAGCTTAACCCCGGTGGGCGGGAGGGCCACTAATGAGCAGTTCTTC.

The chain employs TRBV6-6 and TRBJ2-7; 12 positions match TRBD1. The CDR3 is 13 amino acids. Losses at the gene ends were 6 bases for V and 5 bases for J; bases not matched to a gene: 2. Germline lookup yields CDR1 MNHNY and CDR2 SVGAGI (reference sequence). CDR3 protein: CASRGQGADEQYF. The CDR3 nucleotides read TGTGCCAGCAGGGGACAGGGGGCGGACGAGCAGTACTTC.

The chain recombines TRBV9 with TRBJ2-7; 7 bases fit TRBD2. Germline trimming cut 3 bases from V and 5 bases from J; bases unmatched to any gene: 11. The germline CDR1 and CDR2 sequences are SGDLS and YYNGEE. The CDR3 covers 15 residues. The CDR3 bases are TGTGCCAGCAGCGCCGTGGGCGGGGGTATCAACGAGCAGTACTTC. It specifies CASSAVGGGINEQYF.

This clone turned up a few times. The chain has TRBV7-8 and TRBJ2-7; no reliable D call. CDR3 length: 12 amino acids. The V gene lost 1 base and the J gene lost 5 bases, with 6 bases spanning the gap. Germline lookup yields CDR1 SGHVS and CDR2 FQNEAQ. The CDR3 sequence is CASSLGGDEQYF. The CDR3 nucleotides read TGTGCCAGCAGCTTAGGGGGTGACGAGCAGTACTTC.

The rearrangement joins TRBV6-1 to TRBJ2-7; a weak D match, TRBD1 (7 bases). V was clipped by 7 bases and J by 3 bases, with 13 bases between them. The CDR3 extends over 13 amino acids. Germline CDR1 reads MNHNS; CDR2 reads SASEGT. The DNA for the CDR3 is TGTGCCAGCACAGGGGGGCAGGGCTACGAGCAGTACTTC. Residues: CASTGGQGYEQYF.

This clone has only a few counts. This rearrangement joins TRBV29-1 to TRBJ2-5; 11 bases are a match to TRBD1. Unmatched junction bases numbered 9, after V lost 7 bases and J lost 5 bases. CDR1 is SQVTM, CDR2 ANQGSEA, per germline. This CDR3 is 14 amino acids long. The CDR3 region has the DNA TGCAGCGCCGGACAGGGGGCAGGGTCGGAGACCCAGTACTTC. It codes for CSAGQGAGSETQYF. The full variable domain, rest sourced from reference TRBV29-1 and TRBJ2-5, is SAVISQKPSRDICQRGTSLTIQCQVDSQVTMMFWYRQQPGQSLTLIATANQGSEATYESGFVIDKFPISRPNLTFSTLTVSNMSPEDSSIYLCSAGQGAGSETQYFGPGTRLLVL.

The chain carries TRBV29-1 and TRBJ2-3; unclear D gene. Trimming removed 1 base at V and 0 bases at J, with 17 bases between. This CDR3 region has 17 residues. CDR1 SQVTM and CDR2 ANQGSEA come from the germline V gene. The CDR3 DNA is TGCAGCGTTGAAGTCCGGGTACCTTCTTCTAGCACAGATACGCAGTATTTT. It encodes CSVEVRVPSSSTDTQYF.

The J gene is TRBJ2-7, the V gene TRBV5-4; TRBD2 matches 8 bases. The trim removed 6 bases at V and 3 bases at J, leaving 11 bases unmatched. The CDR3 totals 15 residues. Germline CDR1 is SGHNT and CDR2 is YYREEE (reference sequence). CDR3 coding DNA: TGTGCCAGCACCCGGGAGGGCGGTACTAACTACGAGCAGTACTTC. Amino acid sequence: CASTREGGTNYEQYF.